The T cell receptor (beta chain) under discussion was sequenced for a study of T cells after yellow fever vaccination. TCRdb re-called the 5' RACE reads with MiXCR, one entry per CDR3 protein. The table records around 250,000 distinct CDR3 sequences, 6.9% of them present only once. The CDR3 has 14 residues. Per the germline V gene, CDR1 is SGHKS and CDR2 is YYEKEE (reference sequence). V gave up 0 bases and J gave up 2 bases, with 7 bases separating them. The rearrangement uses TRBV5-5 and TRBJ2-3, with D perhaps matching TRBD1 (5 bases). The sequence was collected from a man aged 30-40 years who received the YFV17D yellow fever vaccine. Sequencing used CD4+ T cells sorted from PBMCs, obtained 15 days after the yellow fever booster vaccination. The CDR3 region has the DNA TGTGCCAGCAGCTTGGTGACAGTCACAGATACGCAGTATTTT. Translation gives CASSLVTVTDTQYF.